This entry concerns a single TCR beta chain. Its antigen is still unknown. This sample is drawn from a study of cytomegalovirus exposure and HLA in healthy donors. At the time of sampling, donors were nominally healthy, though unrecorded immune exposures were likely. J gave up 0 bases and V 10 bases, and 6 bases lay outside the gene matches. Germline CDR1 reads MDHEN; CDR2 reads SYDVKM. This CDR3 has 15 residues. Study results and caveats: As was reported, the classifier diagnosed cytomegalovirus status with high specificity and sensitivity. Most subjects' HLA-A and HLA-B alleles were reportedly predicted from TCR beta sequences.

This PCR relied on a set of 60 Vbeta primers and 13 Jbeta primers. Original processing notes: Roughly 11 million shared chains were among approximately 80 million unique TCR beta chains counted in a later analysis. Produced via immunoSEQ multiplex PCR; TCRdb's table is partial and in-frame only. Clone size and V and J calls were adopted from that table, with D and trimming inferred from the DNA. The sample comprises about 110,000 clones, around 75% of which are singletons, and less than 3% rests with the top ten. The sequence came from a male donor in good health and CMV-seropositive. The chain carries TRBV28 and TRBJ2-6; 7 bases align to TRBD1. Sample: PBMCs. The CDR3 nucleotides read TGTGCCACAAGACAGGGCGTCTCTGGGGCCAACGTCCTGACTTTC. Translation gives CATRQGVSGANVLTF.